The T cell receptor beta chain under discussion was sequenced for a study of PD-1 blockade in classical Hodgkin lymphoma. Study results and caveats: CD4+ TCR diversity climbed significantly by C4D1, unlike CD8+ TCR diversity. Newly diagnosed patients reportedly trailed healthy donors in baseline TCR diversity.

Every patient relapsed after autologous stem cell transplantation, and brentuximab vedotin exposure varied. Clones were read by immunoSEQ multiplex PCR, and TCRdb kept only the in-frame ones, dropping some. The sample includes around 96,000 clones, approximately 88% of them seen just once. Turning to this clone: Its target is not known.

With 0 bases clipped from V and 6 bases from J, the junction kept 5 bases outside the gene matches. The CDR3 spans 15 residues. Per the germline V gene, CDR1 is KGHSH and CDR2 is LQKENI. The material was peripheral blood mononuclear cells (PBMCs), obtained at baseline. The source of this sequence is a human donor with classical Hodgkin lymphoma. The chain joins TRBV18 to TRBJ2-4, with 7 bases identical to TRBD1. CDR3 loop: CASSPPGGPGNIQYF. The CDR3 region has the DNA TGTGCCAGCTCACCACCAGGGGGCCCTGGAAACATTCAGTACTTC.